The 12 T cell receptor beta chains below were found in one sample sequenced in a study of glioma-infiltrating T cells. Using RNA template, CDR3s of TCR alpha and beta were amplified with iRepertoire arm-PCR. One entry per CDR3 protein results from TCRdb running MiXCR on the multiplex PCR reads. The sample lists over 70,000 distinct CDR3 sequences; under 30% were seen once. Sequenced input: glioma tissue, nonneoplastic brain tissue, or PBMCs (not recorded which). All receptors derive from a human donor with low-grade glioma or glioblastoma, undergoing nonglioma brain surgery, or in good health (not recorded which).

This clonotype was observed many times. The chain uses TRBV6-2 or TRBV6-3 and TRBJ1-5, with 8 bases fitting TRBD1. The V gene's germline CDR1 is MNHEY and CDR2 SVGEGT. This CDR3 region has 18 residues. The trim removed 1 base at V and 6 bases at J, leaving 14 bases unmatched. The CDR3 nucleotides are TGTGCCAGCAGTTACTTTTATACGGTGAAGGACAGGGTTCAGCCCCAGCATTTT. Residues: CASSYFYTVKDRVQPQHF.

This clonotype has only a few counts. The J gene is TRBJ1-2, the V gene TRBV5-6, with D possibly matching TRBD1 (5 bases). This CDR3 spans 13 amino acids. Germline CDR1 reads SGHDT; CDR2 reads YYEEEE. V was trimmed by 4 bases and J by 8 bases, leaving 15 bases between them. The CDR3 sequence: CASSLAGQGGYTF. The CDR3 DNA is TGTGCCAGCAGCCTGGCAGGGCAAGGCGGCTACACCTTC.

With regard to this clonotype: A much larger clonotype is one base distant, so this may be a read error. CDR3 coding DNA: TGTGCCACCAGCAGAGATAGGAACACCTACCAAGAGACCCAGCACTTC. Translation gives CATSRDRNTYQETQHF. The J gene is TRBJ2-5, the V gene TRBV15; no clear D gene. Germline values: CDR1 LNHNV, CDR2 YYDKDF (reference sequence). The CDR3 consists of 16 residues.

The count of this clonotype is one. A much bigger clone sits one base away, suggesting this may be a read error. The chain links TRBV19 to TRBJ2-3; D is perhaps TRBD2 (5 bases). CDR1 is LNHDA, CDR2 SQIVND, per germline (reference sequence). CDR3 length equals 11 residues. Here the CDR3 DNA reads TGTGCCAGTAGTATGGGAGATAAGCAGTATTTT. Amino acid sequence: CASSMGDKQYF.

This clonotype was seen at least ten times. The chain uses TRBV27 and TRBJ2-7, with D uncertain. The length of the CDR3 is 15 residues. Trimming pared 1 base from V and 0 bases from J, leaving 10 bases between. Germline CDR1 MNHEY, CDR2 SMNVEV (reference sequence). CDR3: CASSLLPISSYEQYF. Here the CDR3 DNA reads TGTGCCAGCAGTTTATTACCGATTAGCTCCTACGAGCAGTACTTC.

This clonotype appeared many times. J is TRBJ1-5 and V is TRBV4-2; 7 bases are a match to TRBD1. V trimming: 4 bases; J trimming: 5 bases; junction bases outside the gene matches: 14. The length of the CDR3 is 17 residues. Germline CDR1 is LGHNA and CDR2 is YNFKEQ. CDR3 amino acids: CASSPRTGSGRDQPQHF. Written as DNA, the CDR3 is TGTGCCAGCAGCCCGAGGACAGGATCTGGGAGGGATCAGCCCCAGCATTTT.

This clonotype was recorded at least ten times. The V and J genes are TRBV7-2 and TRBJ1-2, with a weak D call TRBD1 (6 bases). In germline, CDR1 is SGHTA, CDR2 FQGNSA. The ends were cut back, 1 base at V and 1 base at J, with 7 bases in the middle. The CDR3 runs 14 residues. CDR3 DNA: TGTGCCAGCAGCTTAGGCAGGGGTAACTATGGCTACACCTTC. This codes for CASSLGRGNYGYTF.

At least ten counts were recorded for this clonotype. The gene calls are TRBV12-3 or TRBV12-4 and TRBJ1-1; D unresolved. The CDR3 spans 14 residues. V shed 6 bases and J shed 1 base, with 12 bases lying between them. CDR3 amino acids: CASSLRHTNTEAFF. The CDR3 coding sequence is TGTGCCAGCAGCCTGAGACACACGAACACTGAAGCTTTCTTT.

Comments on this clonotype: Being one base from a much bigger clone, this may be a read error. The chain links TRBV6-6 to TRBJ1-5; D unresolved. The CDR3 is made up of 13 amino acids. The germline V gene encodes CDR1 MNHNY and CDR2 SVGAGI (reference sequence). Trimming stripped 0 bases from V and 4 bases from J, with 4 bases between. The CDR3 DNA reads TGTGCCAGCAGTTACTCTCGGAATCAGCCCCAGCATTTT. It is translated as CASSYSRNQPQHF.

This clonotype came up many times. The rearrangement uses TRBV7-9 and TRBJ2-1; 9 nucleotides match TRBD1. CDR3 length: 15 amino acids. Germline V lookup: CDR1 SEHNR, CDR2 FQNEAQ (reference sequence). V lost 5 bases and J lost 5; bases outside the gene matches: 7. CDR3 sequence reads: CASSQTGGFDNEQFF. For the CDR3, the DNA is TGTGCCAGCAGCCAGACAGGGGGTTTCGACAATGAGCAGTTCTTC.

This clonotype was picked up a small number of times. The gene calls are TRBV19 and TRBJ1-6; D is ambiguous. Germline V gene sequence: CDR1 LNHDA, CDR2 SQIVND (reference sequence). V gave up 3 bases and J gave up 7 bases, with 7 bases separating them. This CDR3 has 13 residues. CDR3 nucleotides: TGTGCCAGTAGTATTCCGAGCAATTCACCCCTCCACTTT. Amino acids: CASSIPSNSPLHF.

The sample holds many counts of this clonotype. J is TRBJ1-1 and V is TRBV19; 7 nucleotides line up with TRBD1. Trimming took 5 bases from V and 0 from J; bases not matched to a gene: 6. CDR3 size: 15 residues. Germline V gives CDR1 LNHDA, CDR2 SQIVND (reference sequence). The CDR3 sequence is CASSPWTGLNTEAFF. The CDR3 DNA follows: TGTGCCAGTAGTCCTTGGACAGGCCTGAACACTGAAGCTTTCTTT.